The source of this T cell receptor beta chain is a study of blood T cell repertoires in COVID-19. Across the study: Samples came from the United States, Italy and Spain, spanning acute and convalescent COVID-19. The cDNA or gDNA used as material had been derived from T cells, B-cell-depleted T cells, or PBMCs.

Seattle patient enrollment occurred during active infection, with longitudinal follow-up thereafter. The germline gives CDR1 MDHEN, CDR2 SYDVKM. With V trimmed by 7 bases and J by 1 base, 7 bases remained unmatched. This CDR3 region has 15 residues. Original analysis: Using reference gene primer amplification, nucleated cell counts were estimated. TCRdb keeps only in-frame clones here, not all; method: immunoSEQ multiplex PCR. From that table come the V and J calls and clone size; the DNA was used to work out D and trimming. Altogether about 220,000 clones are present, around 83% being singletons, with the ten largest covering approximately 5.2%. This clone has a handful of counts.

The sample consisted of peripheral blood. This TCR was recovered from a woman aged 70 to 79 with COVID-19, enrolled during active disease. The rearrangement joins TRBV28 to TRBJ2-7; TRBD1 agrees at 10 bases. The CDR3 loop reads CASTLGTGVSYEQYF. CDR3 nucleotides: TGTGCCAGCACCCTCGGGACAGGGGTTTCCTACGAGCAGTACTTC.